Shown below are 13 T cell receptor beta chains from a single sample sequenced in a study of blood T cell repertoires in COVID-19. Clones were sequenced by immunoSEQ multiplex PCR, and TCRdb holds only the in-frame ones, with some missing. The data contain about 100,000 clones, about 90% of them singletons. Sequencing was performed on peripheral blood. The receptors were sampled from a man aged 35 to 55 with active or convalescent COVID-19.

J is TRBJ1-2 and V is TRBV30; 7 bases are a match to TRBD1. Looked up from germline, CDR1 is GTSNPN and CDR2 is SVGIG (reference sequence). This CDR3 is built from 12 residues. J was trimmed by 4 bases and V by 5 bases; bases with no gene match: 4. The CDR3 region has the DNA TGTGCCTGGTTGGGGGACAGCTATGGCTACACCTTC. It yields the protein CAWLGDSYGYTF.

The chain links TRBV4-1 to TRBJ1-4; 10 nucleotides align to TRBD1. The CDR3 runs to 14 residues. V gave up 6 bases and J gave up 6 bases; unmatched junction bases: 4. CDR1 is MGHRA, CDR2 YSYEKL, per germline. CDR3 sequence: CASRDRGSDEKLFF. For the CDR3, the DNA is TGCGCCAGCAGGGACAGGGGGAGCGATGAAAAACTGTTTTTT.

J is TRBJ1-2 and V is TRBV4-3; D might be TRBD1 (5 bases). Germline CDR1 is LGHNA and CDR2 is YSLEER. The CDR3 spans 14 residues. V was clipped by 0 bases and J by 2 bases, with 7 bases between them. CDR3 in amino acids: CASSQDAGNYGYTF. The CDR3 DNA reads TGCGCCAGCAGCCAAGACGCAGGGAACTATGGCTACACCTTC.

V gene TRBV11-2 combines with J gene TRBJ1-4; 7 bases are a match to TRBD1. Trimming at V came to 6 bases and at J to 9 bases, leaving 13 bases not matched to a gene. Germline V CDR1 and CDR2: SGHAT, FQNNGV. CDR3 length: 15 residues. CDR3 DNA sequence: TGTGCCAGCAGACCAGGGGGGTTTCTTTCCCAAAAACTGTTTTTT. This codes for CASRPGGFLSQKLFF.

The rearrangement uses TRBV7-2 and TRBJ2-7, with 9 positions matching TRBD1. Germline V gene lookup returns CDR1 SGHTA and CDR2 FQGNSA. The CDR3 sequence is 18 residues long. V lost 3 bases to trimming and J lost 2 bases; unmatched junction nucleotides: 14. The CDR3 protein is CASSFSLFWTGVPYEQYF. The CDR3 nucleotides are TGTGCCAGCAGCTTCAGTCTTTTCTGGACAGGGGTGCCCTACGAGCAGTACTTC.

This clone has a handful of counts. V is TRBV28 and J is TRBJ1-1; no definite D call. The CDR3 has 14 amino acids. The germline V gene encodes CDR1 MDHEN and CDR2 SYDVKM. The V and J ends lost 7 bases and 2 bases respectively, with 14 bases between them. CDR3 residues: CASKPHPGNTEAFF. The CDR3 DNA is TGTGCCAGCAAACCTCACCCGGGAAACACTGAAGCTTTCTTT.

This chain links TRBV30 with TRBJ1-5, with D hard to call. The CDR3 is made up of 14 amino acids. CDR1 is GTSNPN and CDR2 is SVGIG in the germline V gene (reference sequence). V lost 1 base, J lost 5 bases, and 12 bases lay in between. CDR3 residues: CAWSGRRRDQPQHF. The CDR3 DNA is TGTGCCTGGAGTGGAAGGAGACGAGATCAGCCCCAGCATTTT.

This clone has a single count. The chain combines TRBV14 with TRBJ2-2; TRBD2 is a possible D gene (6 bases). Looked up from germline, CDR1 is SGHDN and CDR2 is FVKESK. V was pared by 2 bases and J by 4 bases, with 8 bases between. The CDR3 runs 14 residues. CDR3 sequence reads: CASSQMTSTGELFF. CDR3 DNA sequence: TGTGCCAGCAGCCAAATGACTAGCACCGGGGAGCTGTTTTTT.

The rearrangement uses TRBV6-7 and TRBJ1-1; TRBD1 aligns across 8 bases. TRBV6-7 is an ORF for which the function is uncertain. This CDR3 is 16 amino acids long. V lost 7 bases and J lost 0; bases outside the gene matches: 10. CDR3 nucleotide sequence: TGTGCCAGCATAGACAGGGGCCTTTTAATGAACACTGAAGCTTTCTTT. It codes for CASIDRGLLMNTEAFF.

Only a few counts were recorded for this clone. The V gene is TRBV9, the J gene TRBJ2-3, with a possible D match to TRBD2 (5 bases). This CDR3 is built from 16 residues. V was pared by 4 bases and J by 0 bases, with 15 bases between. Germline V gives CDR1 SGDLS, CDR2 YYNGEE. CDR3 nucleotides: TGTGCCAGCAGCCCAGGAGGCAATCCCAGCACAGATACGCAGTATTTT. Protein product: CASSPGGNPSTDTQYF.

V is TRBV4-1 and J is TRBJ1-6, with 11 bases fitting TRBD1. The germline CDR1 and CDR2 sequences are MGHRA and YSYEKL. The V segment lost 2 bases and the J segment 12 bases; nucleotides outside the gene matches: 3. The CDR3 covers 14 residues. CDR3 coding DNA: TGCGCCAGCAGCCAACCGGGACAGGGGGTACCCCTCCACTTT. Its translation: CASSQPGQGVPLHF.

The rearrangement uses TRBV7-2 and TRBJ2-2, with 9 bases identical to TRBD2. This CDR3 contains 14 residues. The germline V gene encodes CDR1 SGHTA and CDR2 FQGNSA. V was clipped by 5 bases and J by 7 bases; unmatched bases: 5. CDR3 sequence reads: CASSETSGHGELFF. For the CDR3, the DNA is TGTGCCAGCAGCGAAACTAGCGGGCACGGGGAGCTGTTTTTT. Filled out from reference TRBV7-2 and TRBJ2-2, the complete variable domain reads GAGVSQSPSNKVTEKGKDVELRCDPISGHTALYWYRQSLGQGLEFLIYFQGNSAPDKSGLPSDRFSAERTGGSVSTLTIQRTQQEDSAVYLCASSETSGHGELFFGEGSRLTVL.

This clone was counted many times. The chain combines TRBV5-1 with TRBJ2-7; 8 bases align to TRBD2. Germline CDR1 is SGHRS and CDR2 is YFSETQ. Trimming took 0 bases from V and 7 from J; bases not matched to a gene: 6. The CDR3 totals 14 residues. DNA of the CDR3: TGCGCCAGCAGCTTGGGAGCGGGAGTAGTGGAGCAGTACTTC. This translates into CASSLGAGVVEQYF.